These T cell receptor beta chains were read from a single sample in a study of T-cell memory formation after mild COVID-19. From the 5' RACE reads, TCRdb called clonotypes with MiXCR, one entry per CDR3 protein. The table shows a few hundred thousand distinct CDR3 sequences, with roughly 9.4% occurring only once. The sample was PBMCs or a T cell subset sorted from them (not recorded which). All receptors come from a man aged 18 to 30 who had mild COVID-19 (a few samples of this study predate the infection). Cell type and time point are not known. Each CDR3 is given with its conserved first and last residue. The order of the fields is D gene, clone size, J gene, V gene, CDR3 protein, CDR3 DNA. A D gene is named only where the DNA matches it firmly. The size of a clone is reported for some rows only, either as once, few or many, or as a class for expanded clones.

>-|many|TRBJ2-3|TRBV12-3/TRBV12-4
CASSERASSDTQYF
TGTGCCAGCAGCGAGCGGGCTAGTTCAGATACGCAGTATTTT
>TRBD1|few|TRBJ2-7|TRBV5-1
CASSSGTATYEQYF
TGCGCCAGCAGCTCAGGGACAGCAACCTACGAGCAGTACTTC
>TRBD1|-|TRBJ1-5|TRBV7-2
CASRLTGAGQPQHF
TGTGCCAGCAGGTTAACAGGGGCCGGGCAGCCCCAGCATTTT
>-|many|TRBJ2-2|TRBV5-1
CASQDENTGELFF
TGCGCCAGCCAAGACGAAAACACCGGGGAGCTGTTTTTT
>-|-|TRBJ2-1|TRBV29-1
CSVGRVDDEQFF
TGCAGCGTTGGCAGGGTTGACGATGAGCAGTTCTTC
>-|-|TRBJ1-5|TRBV7-9
CASSWGVGRGDQPQHF
TGTGCCAGCAGCTGGGGCGTAGGTAGAGGGGATCAGCCCCAGCATTTT
>TRBD1|few|TRBJ1-1|TRBV20-1
CSAPKTGTLKTEAFF
TGCAGTGCACCAAAGACAGGGACCCTCAAAACTGAAGCTTTCTTT
>TRBD2|few|TRBJ2-5|TRBV29-1
CSVGGASETQYF
TGCAGCGTCGGGGGGGCGTCAGAGACCCAGTACTTC
>-|few|TRBJ2-1|TRBV11-2
CASSKTNNEQFF
TGTGCCAGCAGTAAGACTAACAATGAGCAGTTCTTC
>-|few|TRBJ2-4|TRBV11-2
CASRGLKNIQYF
TGTGCCAGCAGGGGACTCAAAAACATTCAGTACTTC
>TRBD2|-|TRBJ2-2|TRBV7-9
CASTPRGRETGELFF
TGTGCCAGCACCCCTCGGGGGAGGGAGACCGGGGAGCTGTTTTTT
>-|many|TRBJ1-5|TRBV20-1
CSASRGNQPQHF
TGCAGTGCTAGTCGCGGAAATCAGCCCCAGCATTTT
>TRBD1|-|TRBJ1-3|TRBV7-2
CASSRPETTGGSGNTIYF
TGTGCCAGCAGCCGCCCCGAAACGACAGGGGGTTCTGGAAACACCATATATTTT
>-|-|TRBJ2-7|TRBV7-9
CASSLAWDGYEQYF
TGTGCCAGCAGCTTAGCGTGGGACGGCTACGAGCAGTACTTC
>-|-|TRBJ2-5|TRBV4-2
CASSQVGSVGYQETQYF
TGTGCCAGCAGCCAAGTGGGGTCCGTGGGATACCAAGAGACCCAGTACTTC
>TRBD1|-|TRBJ2-3|TRBV6-5
CASSRQGSTDTQYF
TGTGCCAGCAGCCGACAGGGGAGCACAGATACGCAGTATTTT
>TRBD2|-|TRBJ2-2|TRBV7-2
CAGSLVAGGGTGELFF
TGTGCAGGCAGCTTAGTGGCGGGGGGGGGCACCGGGGAGCTGTTTTTT